The 28 T cell receptor beta chains listed next were all sequenced from one sample in a study of blood T cell repertoires in COVID-19. TCRdb's table, derived via immunoSEQ multiplex PCR, lists solely in-frame clones and lacks some. The sample shows about 270,000 clones, 75% to 95% of them seen only once. The sample comprised PBMCs or T cells enriched from blood (not recorded which). The receptor set was obtained from a man aged 35 to 55 who had been exposed to COVID-19.

V is TRBV3-1 (or the pseudogene TRBV3-2) and J is TRBJ2-2; tentatively, D is TRBD1 (6 bases). Germline V lookup: CDR1 LGHDT, CDR2 YNNKEL (reference sequence). The CDR3 length is 15 residues. Trimming removed 4 bases at V and 6 bases at J, with 15 bases between. This chain's CDR3 is CASSPLGEGAGELFF. The CDR3, as DNA: TGTGCCAGCAGCCCGCTCGGCGAGGGGGCCGGGGAGCTGTTTTTT.

The rearrangement joins TRBV9 to TRBJ2-1, with a possible D match to TRBD2 (6 bases). The V gene's germline CDR1 is SGDLS and CDR2 YYNGEE. V lost 0 bases and J lost 5, with 12 bases in between. The CDR3 has 15 residues. The CDR3 coding sequence is TGTGCCAGCAGCGTAGGGCAGGGAGGAAACAATGAGCAGTTCTTC. Translation gives CASSVGQGGNNEQFF.

This chain connects TRBV29-1 to TRBJ2-1, with 12 bases identical to TRBD2. Trimming cost V 6 bases and J 8 bases; bases outside gene matches: 8. The CDR3 consists of 14 residues. Germline loops: CDR1 SQVTM, CDR2 ANQGSEA. The chain's CDR3 is CSVMGLAGGHEQFF. For the CDR3, the DNA is TGCAGCGTAATGGGGCTAGCGGGAGGGCATGAGCAGTTCTTC.

This sequence joins TRBV6-4 and TRBJ1-4, with D possibly being TRBD1 (6 bases). The V gene's germline CDR1 is MRHNA and CDR2 SNTAGT. This CDR3 is 15 amino acids long. Trimming stripped 5 bases from V and 6 bases from J, with 16 bases between. The CDR3 reads CASSTNRVFDEKLFF. The CDR3 bases are TGTGCCAGCAGTACAAACAGGGTTTTCGATGAAAAACTGTTTTTT.

The chain employs TRBV3-1 (or the pseudogene TRBV3-2) and TRBJ2-2, with D hard to call. From germline, CDR1 is LGHDT and CDR2 YNNKEL (reference sequence). This CDR3 contains 14 residues. The V end was cut by 1 base, the J end by 1 base, with 4 bases between. CDR3 nucleotide sequence: TGTGCCAGCAGCCAAGTTCAGAACACCGGGGAGCTGTTTTTT. Its translation: CASSQVQNTGELFF.

The chain employs TRBV7-9 and TRBJ2-2; TRBD1 aligns across 9 bases. Trimming removed 1 base from V and 3 bases from J; junction bases left unmatched: 0. The CDR3 runs 15 residues. CDR1 and CDR2 (germline): SEHNR, FQNEAQ (reference sequence). The CDR3 DNA is TGTGCCAGCAGCTTAGGGACAGGGGACACCGGGGAGCTGTTTTTT. This translates into CASSLGTGDTGELFF.

The chain recombines TRBV9 with TRBJ2-5; D perhaps matches TRBD1 (6 bases). Germline values: CDR1 SGDLS, CDR2 YYNGEE. V lost 4 bases, J lost 6 bases, and 16 bases lay in between. The CDR3 totals 14 residues. This CDR3 is CASSTTGYWQTQYF. The CDR3 nucleotides are TGTGCCAGCAGCACAACAGGGTATTGGCAGACCCAGTACTTC.

The chain's CDR3 is CASSEGGRLFF. As DNA, the CDR3 is TGTGCCAGCAGCGAAGGCGGGCGCCTGTTCTTC. J is TRBJ2-1 and V is TRBV7-9; weak D call: TRBD2 (5 bases). This CDR3 spans 11 amino acids. CDR1 and CDR2 (germline): SEHNR, FQNEAQ (reference sequence). With 5 bases removed from V and 15 bases from J, the gap between germline ends came to 14 bases.

The CDR3 sequence: CAWNEVANEKLFF. The CDR3 nucleotides read TGTGCCTGGAATGAAGTAGCTAATGAAAAACTGTTTTTT. This chain uses TRBV30 with TRBJ1-4; D is undetermined. The germline gives CDR1 GTSNPN, CDR2 SVGIG (reference sequence). This CDR3 is 13 amino acids long. Deletions cut 4 bases from V and 3 bases from J, with 9 bases between.

V and J are TRBV9 and TRBJ2-3; TRBD1 might be the D (6 bases). Deletions cut 0 bases from V and 6 bases from J, with 17 bases between. CDR3 length: 16 residues. CDR1 is SGDLS, CDR2 YYNGEE, per germline. The CDR3: CASSVGAFPQGDTQYF. CDR3 coding DNA: TGTGCCAGCAGCGTAGGGGCCTTCCCACAGGGTGATACGCAGTATTTT.

The rearrangement links TRBV14 to TRBJ2-7; 8 bases line up with TRBD1. The V segment lost 7 bases and the J segment 2 bases; nucleotides outside the gene matches: 7. The CDR3 sequence is 14 residues long. Germline CDR1 and CDR2: SGHDN and FVKESK. DNA of the CDR3: TGTGCCAGCAACCACGGGACAGGACCCTACGAGCAGTACTTC. It translates to CASNHGTGPYEQYF. The full variable domain, in which reference TRBV14 and TRBJ2-7 provide the parts outside the CDR3, is EAGVTQFPSHSVIEKGQTVTLRCDPISGHDNLYWYRRVMGKEIKFLLHFVKESKQDESGMPNNRFLAERTGGTYSTLKVQPAELEDSGVYFCASNHGTGPYEQYFGPGTRLTVT.

V gene TRBV11-2 combines with J gene TRBJ1-1, with D perhaps matching TRBD1 (6 bases). The V gene's germline CDR1 is SGHAT and CDR2 FQNNGV. Trimming left V 6 bases short and J 1 base short, with 12 bases between. The length of the CDR3 is 14 residues. CDR3 in DNA: TGTGCCAGCAGACTCGCCAGGGGGAACACTGAAGCTTTCTTT. Translation gives CASRLARGNTEAFF.

V is TRBV9 and J is TRBJ1-4; D might be TRBD1 (5 bases). V shed 0 bases and J shed 3 bases, with 9 bases lying between them. There are 15 residues in the CDR3. Germline CDR1 reads SGDLS; CDR2 reads YYNGEE. The CDR3 DNA sequence: TGTGCCAGCAGCGTAGGGGACTGGGCTAATGAAAAACTGTTTTTT. Protein sequence: CASSVGDWANEKLFF.

The chain links TRBV7-9 to TRBJ2-7; 10 bases align to TRBD2. The CDR3 consists of 15 residues. V shed 5 bases and J 5 bases; nucleotides not matched to a gene: 9. Germline V gene sequence: CDR1 SEHNR, CDR2 FQNEAQ (reference sequence). The CDR3: CASSQGLAVLNEQYF. In DNA, the CDR3 is TGTGCCAGCAGCCAAGGACTAGCGGTCCTTAACGAGCAGTACTTC.

This chain joins TRBV20-1 and TRBJ2-3, with D unclear. CDR1 DFQATT and CDR2 SNEGSKA come from the germline V gene (reference sequence). This CDR3 contains 11 residues. V dropped 4 bases and J dropped 5 bases, with 7 bases sitting between them. The CDR3 region has the DNA TGCAGTGCTACTCCCGGAGATACGCAGTATTTT. Amino acid sequence: CSATPGDTQYF.

V and J are TRBV5-1 and TRBJ2-7, with 10 bases fitting TRBD1. Germline V CDR1 and CDR2: SGHRS, YFSETQ. V dropped 6 bases and J dropped 4; count of bases not matched to a gene: 10. CDR3 length: 15 amino acids. The DNA for the CDR3 is TGCGCCAGCACGAACGATCGGACAGGGGGATACGAGCAGTACTTC. Its translation: CASTNDRTGGYEQYF.

This clone was picked up one time. The chain carries TRBV19 and TRBJ1-1, with a weak D call TRBD1 (5 bases). This CDR3 is built from 13 residues. Germline CDR1 reads LNHDA; CDR2 reads SQIVND (reference sequence). Trimming removed 3 bases at V and 7 bases at J, with 12 bases between. DNA for the CDR3: TGTGCCAGTAGTATTTCGGGGGTTGGTGAAGCTTTCTTT. Its translation: CASSISGVGEAFF.

This clone showed up just once. The rearrangement uses TRBV2 and TRBJ1-5; D is ambiguous. This CDR3 spans 13 amino acids. Germline V gene data show CDR1 as SNHLY and CDR2 as FYNNEI. V was trimmed by 5 bases and J by 2 bases, leaving 7 bases between them. The CDR3 bases are TGTGCCAGCAGTCGGGAGGGCAATCAGCCCCAGCATTTT. Translation gives CASSREGNQPQHF. The full variable domain, in which reference TRBV2 and TRBJ1-5 provide the parts outside the CDR3, is EPEVTQTPSHQVTQMGQEVILRCVPISNHLYFYWYRQILGQKVEFLVSFYNNEISEKSEIFDDQFSVERPDGSNFTLKIRSTKLEDSAMYFCASSREGNQPQHFGDGTRLSIL.

The chain carries TRBV6-6 and TRBJ1-1; TRBD1 might be the D (5 bases). The CDR3 sequence is 14 residues long. Germline CDR1 reads MNHNY; CDR2 reads SVGAGI (reference sequence). Trimming pared 8 bases from V and 0 bases from J, leaving 13 bases between. DNA for the CDR3: TGTGCCAGCGGGCGGGGCGAACTGAACACTGAAGCTTTCTTT. It yields the protein CASGRGELNTEAFF.

This chain uses TRBV5-1 with TRBJ1-2; D gene uncertain. Germline values: CDR1 SGHRS, CDR2 YFSETQ. V was clipped by 1 base and J by 0 bases, with 4 bases between them. The CDR3 has 13 amino acids. CDR3 residues: CASSLTANYGYTF. Here the CDR3 DNA reads TGCGCCAGCAGCTTGACAGCTAACTATGGCTACACCTTC.

The chain is built from TRBV6-2 or TRBV6-3 and TRBJ2-2; D is uncertain. Germline CDR1 MNHEY, CDR2 SVGEGT. Trimming pared 5 bases from V and 0 bases from J, leaving 10 bases between. The CDR3 covers 15 residues. The CDR3 region is CASSNQTPNTGELFF. CDR3 in DNA: TGTGCCAGCAGTAACCAGACTCCGAACACCGGGGAGCTGTTTTTT.

A remark on this clone: This sample also contains other DNA sequences that code for the same CDR3. This chain uses TRBV7-2 with TRBJ2-2; D uncertain. The ends were cut back, 1 base at V and 1 base at J, with 4 bases in the middle. The length of the CDR3 is 14 residues. CDR1 and CDR2 (germline): SGHTA, FQGNSA. The CDR3 nucleotides are TGTGCCAGCAGCTTAGTACAGAACACCGGGGAGCTGTTTTTT. This sequence encodes CASSLVQNTGELFF.

The gene calls are TRBV14 and TRBJ1-2, with 7 positions matching TRBD1. Germline lookup yields CDR1 SGHDN and CDR2 FVKESK. The CDR3 runs 15 residues. Trimming at V came to 0 bases and at J to 5 bases, leaving 6 bases not matched to a gene. DNA for the CDR3: TGTGCCAGCAGCCAAGATACGACAGGGTATTATGGCTACACCTTC. Translating gives CASSQDTTGYYGYTF.

The chain uses TRBV28 and TRBJ1-4; D is possibly TRBD1 (6 bases). The germline V and J ends were trimmed by 6 bases and 8 bases, with 22 bases remaining between them. The length of the CDR3 is 16 residues. The germline CDR1 and CDR2 sequences are MDHEN and SYDVKM. CDR3 in amino acids: CASSSTRGGGREKLFF. The CDR3 nucleotides are TGTGCCAGCAGCTCGACTCGGGGCGGGGGCAGGGAAAAACTGTTTTTT.

The rearrangement uses TRBV18 and TRBJ1-4; 9 bases line up with TRBD1. CDR3 length: 15 residues. J lost 5 bases, V lost 5 bases, and 6 bases had no gene match. Per germline, CDR1 KGHSH and CDR2 LQKENI. This chain's CDR3 is CASSAGQGRNEKLFF. CDR3 DNA: TGTGCCAGCTCAGCGGGACAGGGTCGGAATGAAAAACTGTTTTTT. Full variable domain (rest looked up from reference TRBV18 and TRBJ1-4): NAGVMQNPRHLVRRRGQEARLRCSPMKGHSHVYWYRQLPEEGLKFMVYLQKENIIDESGMPKERFSAEFPKEGPSILRIQQVVRGDSAAYFCASSAGQGRNEKLFFGSGTQLSVL.

This sequence joins TRBV4-2 and TRBJ1-4; D is perhaps TRBD1 (6 bases). V was shortened by 7 bases and J by 7 bases, with 19 bases between the two germline ends. Germline CDR1 LGHNA, CDR2 YNFKEQ. This CDR3 is built from 15 residues. CDR3 loop: CASNKYREIGEKLFF. For the CDR3, the DNA is TGTGCCAGCAACAAATACAGGGAAATAGGTGAAAAACTGTTTTTT.

The chain joins TRBV3-1 (or the pseudogene TRBV3-2) to TRBJ1-2, with 9 bases identical to TRBD1. Looked up from germline, CDR1 is LGHDT and CDR2 is YNNKEL (reference sequence). The CDR3 contains 15 residues. After removal of 5 bases from V and 6 bases from J, the junction contained 10 bases not matched to a gene. This CDR3 reads CASSNFPTGGNGYTF. The CDR3 DNA reads TGTGCCAGCAGCAACTTCCCGACAGGGGGGAATGGCTACACCTTC.

V usage is TRBV19 and J usage is TRBJ2-1, with 10 bases fitting TRBD2. Germline-derived CDR1 and CDR2 are LNHDA and SQIVND (reference sequence). The CDR3 extends over 15 amino acids. Trimming at V came to 5 bases and at J to 3 bases, leaving 4 bases not matched to a gene. The CDR3 DNA reads TGTGCCAGTAGTGCGGGGACTAGCGTCTACAATGAGCAGTTCTTC. This codes for CASSAGTSVYNEQFF.